The rows below give T cell receptor beta chains drawn from one sample of a study of T cell repertoires in cytomegalovirus infection. TCRdb processed the reads anew with MiXCR; each CDR3 protein has one entry. The sample records about 240,000 distinct CDR3 sequences, 9% to 15% being singletons. Sequencing input: PBMCs. Receptors originate from a human donor in good health (CMV status not recorded). Some clones in this sample may be carry-over from other donors' samples. CDR3s leave out the opening cysteine and the closing phenylalanine or tryptophan. Fields, in order: V gene, J gene, clone size, CDR3 protein. Size is omitted from some rows. Given values are once, few, many or a class for expanded clones.

V: TRBV7-6; J: TRBJ2-3; size: many; CDR3: ASSPLGGGITDTQY
V: TRBV7-2; J: TRBJ1-5; size: many; CDR3: ASSLIGKGNQPQH
V: TRBV7-2; J: TRBJ2-1; size: many; CDR3: ASSPQGGLAVRNEQF
V: TRBV25-1; J: TRBJ2-2; size: many; CDR3: ASRDRTNTGELF
V: TRBV10-3; J: TRBJ1-1; size: -; CDR3: AISEQGSGTEAF
V: TRBV7-2; J: TRBJ2-3; size: many; CDR3: ASSSLTGGSTDTQY
V: TRBV29-1; J: TRBJ2-3; size: many; CDR3: SVEAGGWADTQY
V: TRBV6-2/TRBV6-3; J: TRBJ2-1; size: many; CDR3: ASSPLPARYNEQF
V: TRBV5-4; J: TRBJ1-1; size: -; CDR3: ASSLEVTGSEAF
V: TRBV2; J: TRBJ1-1; size: -; CDR3: ASAGNTEAF
V: TRBV7-8; J: TRBJ1-1; size: many; CDR3: ASSLLRNTEAF
V: TRBV7-2; J: TRBJ1-2; size: many; CDR3: ASSSGLGVDGYT
V: TRBV28; J: TRBJ2-7; size: few; CDR3: ASSPPSLNHEQY
V: TRBV19; J: TRBJ2-7; size: many; CDR3: ASSYSRLYEQY